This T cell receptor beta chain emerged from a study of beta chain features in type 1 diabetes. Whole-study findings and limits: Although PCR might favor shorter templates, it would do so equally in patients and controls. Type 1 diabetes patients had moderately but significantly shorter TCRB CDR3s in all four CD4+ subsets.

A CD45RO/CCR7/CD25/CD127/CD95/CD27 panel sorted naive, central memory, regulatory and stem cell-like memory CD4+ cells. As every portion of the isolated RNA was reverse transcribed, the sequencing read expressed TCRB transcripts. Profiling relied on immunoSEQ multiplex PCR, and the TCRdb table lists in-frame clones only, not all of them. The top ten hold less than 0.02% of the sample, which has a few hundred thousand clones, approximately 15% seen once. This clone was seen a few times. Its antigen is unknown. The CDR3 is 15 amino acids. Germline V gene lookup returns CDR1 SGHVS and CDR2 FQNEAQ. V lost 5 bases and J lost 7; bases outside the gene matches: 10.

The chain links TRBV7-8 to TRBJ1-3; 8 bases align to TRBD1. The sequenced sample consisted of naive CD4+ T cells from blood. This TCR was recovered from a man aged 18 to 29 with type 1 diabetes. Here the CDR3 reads CASSRGTGQVNTIYF. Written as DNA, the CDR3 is TGTGCCAGCAGCCGGGGGACAGGACAGGTCAACACCATATATTTT.